Listed below are T cell receptor beta chains from one sample, sequenced in a study of T cells in localized non-small cell lung cancer. Profiling relied on immunoSEQ multiplex PCR, and the TCRdb table lists in-frame clones only, not all of them. This table holds fewer than 40,000 clones, 85% to 90% found once. Here the sequenced sample was peripheral blood, taken before any cancer treatment. The source of these receptors is a male donor older than 55 with stage III lung adenocarcinoma. Both conserved end residues are part of each CDR3. Each record gives: V gene, J gene, clone size, D gene, CDR3 DNA, CDR3 protein. D genes are given only for firm matches. Rows may omit the clone size; those that give it use once, few, many or a size class.

V gene: TRBV5-6
J gene: TRBJ2-7
clone size: NA
D gene: NA
CDR3 DNA: TGTGCCAGCAGCTTCTCCTACGAGCAGTACTTC
CDR3 protein: CASSFSYEQYF

V gene: TRBV5-1
J gene: TRBJ1-2
clone size: NA
D gene: NA
CDR3 DNA: TGCGCCAGCAGCTTGGGGCACAGGGAGAACTATGGCTACACCTTC
CDR3 protein: CASSLGHRENYGYTF

V gene: TRBV29-1
J gene: TRBJ1-1
clone size: few
D gene: NA
CDR3 DNA: TGCAGCGCGTCGGGGGGGTTGAACACTGAAGCTTTCTTT
CDR3 protein: CSASGGLNTEAFF

V gene: TRBV6-5
J gene: TRBJ1-2
clone size: NA
D gene: NA
CDR3 DNA: TGTGCCAGCAGCCAGGGCCTGAGTGCAGGGCATGGCTACACCTTC
CDR3 protein: CASSQGLSAGHGYTF

V gene: TRBV5-1
J gene: TRBJ1-2
clone size: NA
D gene: NA
CDR3 DNA: TGCGCCAGCAGCTTAGGGCAGGCTTCAGACGGCTACACCTTC
CDR3 protein: CASSLGQASDGYTF

V gene: TRBV7-8
J gene: TRBJ1-1
clone size: NA
D gene: NA
CDR3 DNA: TGTGCCAGCAGCTTCGGTTTGAACACTGAAGCTTTCTTT
CDR3 protein: CASSFGLNTEAFF

V gene: TRBV19
J gene: TRBJ2-7
clone size: NA
D gene: NA
CDR3 DNA: TGTGCCAGTAGTATGGGACTTAGCTCGGCCCCATCGTCCTACGAGCAGTACTTC
CDR3 protein: CASSMGLSSAPSSYEQYF

V gene: TRBV18
J gene: TRBJ1-5
clone size: NA
D gene: TRBD1
CDR3 DNA: TGTGCCAGCTCACCACCCGGGACAGGGTTGGATCAGCCCCAGCATTTT
CDR3 protein: CASSPPGTGLDQPQHF

V gene: TRBV28
J gene: TRBJ2-7
clone size: NA
D gene: TRBD1
CDR3 DNA: TGTGCCAGCAGTCCAGGGACAGGAACCCACGAGCAGTACTTC
CDR3 protein: CASSPGTGTHEQYF

V gene: TRBV11-1
J gene: TRBJ2-7
clone size: NA
D gene: NA
CDR3 DNA: TGTGCCAGCAGCTTAGAGGACAGAATATCCTACGAGCAGTACTTC
CDR3 protein: CASSLEDRISYEQYF